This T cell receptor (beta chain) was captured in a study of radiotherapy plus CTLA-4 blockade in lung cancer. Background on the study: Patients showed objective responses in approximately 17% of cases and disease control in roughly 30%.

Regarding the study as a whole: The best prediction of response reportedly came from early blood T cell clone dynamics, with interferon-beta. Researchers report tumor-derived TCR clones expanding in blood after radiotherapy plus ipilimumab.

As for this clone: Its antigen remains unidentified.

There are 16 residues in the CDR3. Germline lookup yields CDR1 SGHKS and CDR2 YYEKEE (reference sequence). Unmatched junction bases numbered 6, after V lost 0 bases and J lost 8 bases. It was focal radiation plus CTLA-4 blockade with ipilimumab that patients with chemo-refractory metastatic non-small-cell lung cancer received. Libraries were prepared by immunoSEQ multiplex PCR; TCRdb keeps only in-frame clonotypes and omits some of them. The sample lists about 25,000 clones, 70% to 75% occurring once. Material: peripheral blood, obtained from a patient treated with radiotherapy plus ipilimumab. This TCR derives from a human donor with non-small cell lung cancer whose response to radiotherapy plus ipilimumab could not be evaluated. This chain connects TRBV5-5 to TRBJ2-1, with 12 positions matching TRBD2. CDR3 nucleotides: TGTGCCAGCAGCTTGGGGGGACTAGCGGGTGTCGATGAGCAGTTCTTC. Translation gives CASSLGGLAGVDEQFF.